This T cell receptor beta chain is drawn from a study of T cell responses to AZD1222 COVID-19 vaccine. Study in general: Combined were second doses at about 4 or about 12 weeks.

Note on this clone: What it binds is not known.

The repertoire was sequenced with immunoSEQ multiplex PCR; TCRdb's copy has only in-frame clones and lacks some. Of approximately 110,000 clones in the sample, 89% were seen once. This CDR3 region has 16 residues. CDR1 is MNHNS, CDR2 SASEGT, per germline. Trimming stripped 1 base from V and 4 bases from J, with 14 bases between. Findings of the study overall: Among those given AZD1222, only six were seropositive at baseline. Nearly half of spike-specific TCRs reportedly target variant regions that are unmutated in the B.1.351 and B.1.1.7 variants. Spike-specific TCR breadth and depth went up after people got two AZD1222 doses.

The source is an adult in good health. The sample consisted of peripheral blood, taken on day 0 of AZD1222 vaccination. The rearrangement links TRBV6-1 to TRBJ1-5, with D unresolved. The CDR3 DNA follows: TGTGCCAGCAGTGAAGGGACTTTGAGGCGGAATCAGCCCCAGCATTTT. Amino acids: CASSEGTLRRNQPQHF.